A selection of T cell receptor beta chains follows, all from one sample in a study of blood T cell repertoires in COVID-19. Profiled with immunoSEQ multiplex PCR; TCRdb holds only in-frame clones, not every one. The repertoire holds roughly 150,000 clones, with around four fifths as singletons. Input material: PBMCs or T cells enriched from blood (not recorded which). The origin of the receptors is a man between 65 and 85 years old who had been exposed to COVID-19. Each CDR3 is given with its conserved first and last residue. A D gene is named only where the DNA matches it firmly. Expanded clones are given a class, and other clones once, few, many or no size at all.

abundance | j_gene | v_gene | d_gene | CDR3nt | CDR3aa
. | TRBJ2-3 | TRBV18 | . | TGTGCCAGCTCATTTTACCGGGACTCCCCCTCCAGTACGCAGTATTTT | CASSFYRDSPSSTQYF
. | TRBJ2-2 | TRBV5-1 | TRBD2 | TGCGCCAGCAGCCCCCCGACTAGCGGACTAAACACCGGGGAGCTGTTTTTT | CASSPPTSGLNTGELFF
. | TRBJ2-5 | TRBV10-3 | . | TGTGCCATCAGTGAAGGGGCACCGCAAGAGACCCAGTACTTC | CAISEGAPQETQYF
few | TRBJ1-1 | TRBV3-1/TRBV3-2 | TRBD1 | TGTGCCAGCATTACAGGGGGCGCGGGACAGGCTGAAGCTTTCTTT | CASITGGAGQAEAFF
. | TRBJ2-7 | TRBV5-1 | TRBD2 | TGCGCCAGCAGCTTGTCGGAACGGGAGGGAGCCTACGAGCAGTACTTC | CASSLSEREGAYEQYF
. | TRBJ2-7 | TRBV23-1 | TRBD1 | TGCGCCAGCAGTGGGACAGGGAGAGGCTACGAGCAGTACTTC | CASSGTGRGYEQYF
. | TRBJ2-1 | TRBV6-2/TRBV6-3 | TRBD2 | TGTGCCAGCAGCCCAAGCGGGGGGAATGAGCAGTTCTTC | CASSPSGGNEQFF
few | TRBJ2-6 | TRBV24-1 | TRBD2 | TGTGCCACCAGTGATCCTGGACTAGATGGTGGGGCCAACGTCCTGACTTTC | CATSDPGLDGGANVLTF
. | TRBJ1-2 | TRBV19 | . | TGTGCCAGTAGTCCCCGACGGGGGGAGAACTATGGCTACACCTTC | CASSPRRGENYGYTF
. | TRBJ2-3 | TRBV5-1 | . | TGCGCCAGCAGTTTTACTAGGCGGATCACAGATACGCAGTATTTT | CASSFTRRITDTQYF
. | TRBJ1-6 | TRBV5-5 | . | TGTGCCAGCAGCTTGGCGGTGGTCAGGGCTAATTCACCCCTCCACTTT | CASSLAVVRANSPLHF
. | TRBJ2-5 | TRBV18 | . | TGTGCCAGCTCACCATGGCCTTCCCAAGAGACCCAGTACTTC | CASSPWPSQETQYF
. | TRBJ2-7 | TRBV5-6 | TRBD1 | TGTGCCAGCAGCTTGCTTTCGACAGGGAACTACGAGCAGTACTTC | CASSLLSTGNYEQYF
. | TRBJ2-3 | TRBV28 | TRBD2 | TGTGCCAGCAGCCAAGGACTAGCGGAACGGGGTACGCAGTATTTT | CASSQGLAERGTQYF
. | TRBJ1-2 | TRBV30 | . | TGTGCCTGGAGTCCCTCGGGGAACTATGGCTACACCTTC | CAWSPSGNYGYTF
. | TRBJ2-3 | TRBV5-1 | . | TGCGCCAGCAGCGGCCAGGGATCCGCGGGGTCAGATACGCAGTATTTT | CASSGQGSAGSDTQYF
. | TRBJ2-7 | TRBV30 | . | TGTGCCTGGAGCGCAACCGGGAGAAGGGAGCAGTACTTC | CAWSATGRREQYF
. | TRBJ2-7 | TRBV28 | TRBD1 | TGTGCCAGCAGTTCCCACGGGACAGGGTTTTACGAGCAGTACTTC | CASSSHGTGFYEQYF
once | TRBJ1-4 | TRBV7-3 | TRBD1 | TGTGCCAGCAGGCCGGACAGGGCTAATGAAAAACTGTTTTTT | CASRPDRANEKLFF
. | TRBJ2-7 | TRBV24-1 | TRBD1 | TGTGCCACCAGTGATCCCGGGACAGGGAGCGACGAGCAGTACTTC | CATSDPGTGSDEQYF
. | TRBJ1-4 | TRBV28 | . | TGTGCCAGCAGTTTATCAGGGGATGATGAAAAACTGTTTTTT | CASSLSGDDEKLFF
. | TRBJ1-1 | TRBV5-1 | . | TGCGCCAGCCGGACAGAAATGAACACTGAAGCTTTCTTT | CASRTEMNTEAFF
. | TRBJ1-2 | TRBV6-2/TRBV6-3 | . | TGTGCCAGCAGTTACGACAGGCGTAACTATGGCTACACCTTC | CASSYDRRNYGYTF
. | TRBJ1-2 | TRBV7-2 | . | TGTGCCAGCAGCCCGGGAACTAACTATGGCTACACCTTC | CASSPGTNYGYTF
. | TRBJ2-2 | TRBV18 | TRBD1 | TGTGCCAGCTCGGGACAGAGGAACACCGGGGAGCTGTTTTTT | CASSGQRNTGELFF
. | TRBJ1-2 | TRBV2 | . | TGTGCCAGCAGGGAGGGGAGGGAGGCCTATGGCTACACCTTC | CASREGREAYGYTF
. | TRBJ2-5 | TRBV5-1 | . | TGCGCCAGCAGCACCTTTTCGGCCAGGGGCCAAGAGACCCAGTACTTC | CASSTFSARGQETQYF
once | TRBJ2-3 | TRBV6-5 | TRBD2 | TGTGCCAGCAGGATTACTAGCGGGGGCACAGATACGCAGTATTTT | CASRITSGGTDTQYF
. | TRBJ1-2 | TRBV6-5 | TRBD1 | TGTGCCAGCAGACCCGGACAGGGAACCTTCTATGGCTACACCTTC | CASRPGQGTFYGYTF
. | TRBJ2-3 | TRBV5-4 | TRBD2 | TGTGCCAGCAGCCCATACCAACGGGAGGGCCGTCTTACGCAGTATTTT | CASSPYQREGRLTQYF
. | TRBJ1-3 | TRBV6-2/TRBV6-3 | . | TGTGCCAGCAGTTTAACCCTGAGCTCTGGAAACACCATATATTTT | CASSLTLSSGNTIYF
. | TRBJ1-2 | TRBV3-1/TRBV3-2 | . | TGTGCCAGCAGCCAAGGACAGGCCCTCTCACTTAACTATGGCTACACCTTC | CASSQGQALSLNYGYTF
. | TRBJ2-1 | TRBV7-8 | TRBD2 | TGTGCCAGCAGCTTAAAGCGGGGGGGCTACAGTGAGCAGTTCTTC | CASSLKRGGYSEQFF
. | TRBJ1-1 | TRBV28 | TRBD1 | TGTGCCAGCAGTCCCGCAGACAGGGACACTGAAGCTTTCTTT | CASSPADRDTEAFF
few | TRBJ2-7 | TRBV5-1 | TRBD1 | TGCGCCAGCAGCGAAACAGGGGTCGAGTACGAGCAGTACTTC | CASSETGVEYEQYF
. | TRBJ1-1 | TRBV19 | . | TGTGCCAGTAGTCAGACATCCGTGAACACTGAAGCTTTCTTT | CASSQTSVNTEAFF
. | TRBJ1-1 | TRBV7-9 | . | TGTGCCAGCAGCTTAGCGCCCGGGGGAGGGACTGAAGCTTTCTTT | CASSLAPGGGTEAFF
. | TRBJ2-2 | TRBV5-1 | . | TGCGCCAGCAGCTTGTATCCGGCCGGGGAGCTGTTTTTT | CASSLYPAGELFF
. | TRBJ1-5 | TRBV6-5 | . | TGTGCCAGCAGTTACTCGATGGGCAGCAATCAGCCCCAGCATTTT | CASSYSMGSNQPQHF